This T cell receptor (beta chain) is drawn from a study of blood T cell repertoires in COVID-19 (dated by TCRdb to 2019 to 2021). About the study as a whole: Collaborator samples came from the United States, Italy and Spain and covered acute and convalescent phases of COVID-19. The material from the prospective study consisted of cDNA or gDNA derived from T cells, B-cell-depleted T cells, or PBMCs. Deeply sampled blood TCRbeta repertoires from subjects exposed to, actively infected with, or recovered from COVID-19 were included in the dataset. A freely available public database, intended as a resource for researchers studying the immune response to SARS-CoV-2, is where the repertoires were released. The samples were drawn from two sources: the first 160 participants of the ongoing ImmuneRACE study, and 950 to 1,500 subjects contributed by 6 global collaborators. Nearly every sample came with metadata listing a de-identified subject ID, COVID-19 status, age in years and sex. Where available, HLA class I and class II types were obtained from metadata supplied by the sample provider rather than from assay-based typing.

TCRbeta CDR3 regions were amplified from genomic DNA by means of the immunoSEQ Assay, a bias-controlled multiplex PCR. The paper's processing steps were these. The number of nucleated cells in each sample was estimated from the amplification of reference gene primers within the assay. To quantify the absolute abundance of each unique TCRbeta CDR3 rearrangement, sequence reads were collapsed and filtered. For each sample, productive Simpson clonality was calculated as the square root of Simpson's diversity index across productive rearrangements. TCRdb obtained this table from immuneACCESS and retained in-frame rearrangements with V and J assigned. These tables miss some clones; where compared with another copy, unresolved V genes account for less than half of the shortfall, and the remainder is unexplained. That table gives V, J and clone size, and the DNA gave D and trimming. Present in this sample are approximately 250,000 clones, 86% of which were seen just once. Roughly 1.9% of the sample belongs to the ten largest clones.

Whole blood was collected in K2EDTA tubes by collaborating institutions according to the institutions' own protocols. Collaborator samples were shipped for TCRbeta analysis as frozen whole blood, isolated PBMCs, or DNA extracted from either sample type. Points on this clone: Its antigen is unknown. One base away there is no much larger clone; base qualities are not given.

Overall study outcomes, separate from this receptor: The amount of clinical and demographic metadata varied by source and participant and was provided uncurated.

In the germline V gene, CDR1 corresponds to SNHLY and CDR2 to FYNNEI. The CDR3 numbers 14 residues from cysteine through phenylalanine. Of all the DNA, just the CDR3 is kept, 42 bases in frame from base 1. V and J lose 7 bases and 7 bases, and a span of 19 bases separates them. The clonotype comes from a young man with active or convalescent COVID-19. Here the chain combines TRBV2 and TRBJ1-2; the D gene is perhaps TRBD1, from 6 matching bases. Sequencing used peripheral blood. The nucleotides are TGTGCCAGCATTCCGGACAGCTCCCTTTCTGGCTACACCTTC. Translated, this is CASIPDSSLSGYTF.